The 32 T cell receptor beta chains below come from one sample, sequenced in a study of T cell responses to AZD1222 COVID-19 vaccine. Some clones are missing from TCRdb's copy, which holds only in-frame ones; the method was immunoSEQ multiplex PCR. The repertoire has under 200,000 clones, 88% of them found once; the top ten carry about 24%. Sample: peripheral blood, taken 28 days after the second AZD1222 dose. The receptors come from an adult who received the AZD1222 COVID-19 vaccine.

The chain combines TRBV5-1 with TRBJ2-7, with a possible D match to TRBD2 (6 bases). Germline CDR1 SGHRS, CDR2 YFSETQ. V was pared by 1 base and J by 2 bases, with 10 bases between. The CDR3 consists of 14 residues. CDR3 nucleotide sequence: TGCGCCAGCAGCTTGCGGGGGTTCACCTACGAGCAGTACTTC. It is translated as CASSLRGFTYEQYF.

The chain combines TRBV20-1 with TRBJ1-6; a weak D match, TRBD1 (6 bases). In germline, CDR1 is DFQATT, CDR2 SNEGSKA (reference sequence). V was pared by 3 bases and J by 0 bases, with 9 bases between. The CDR3 runs to 15 residues. The CDR3 bases are TGCAGTGCTAGTATGGGGGCCTCCTATAATTCACCCCTCCACTTT. As protein: CSASMGASYNSPLHF.

The rearrangement links TRBV7-6 to TRBJ2-7, with TRBD1 identical over 11 bases. The ends lost 4 bases at V and 4 bases at J; junction bases unmatched: 6. CDR1 and CDR2 from the germline V gene are SGHVS and FNYEAQ. The CDR3 covers 15 residues. This CDR3 is CASSSPDRGLYEQYF. CDR3 sequence (DNA): TGTGCCAGCAGCTCTCCGGACAGGGGGCTGTACGAGCAGTACTTC.

The chain has TRBV4-3 and TRBJ2-1, with 8 positions matching TRBD1. V lost 2 bases, J lost 4 bases, and 7 bases stayed unmatched. CDR3 length: 16 amino acids. Germline lookup yields CDR1 LGHNA and CDR2 YSLEER. The chain's CDR3 is CASSQLGQGGYNEQFF. In DNA, the CDR3 is TGCGCCAGCAGCCAACTAGGACAGGGTGGGTACAATGAGCAGTTCTTC.

V is TRBV2 and J is TRBJ1-2; D uncertain. Trimming stripped 8 bases from V and 4 bases from J, with 14 bases between. The CDR3 runs to 13 residues. CDR1 and CDR2 from the germline V gene are SNHLY and FYNNEI. CDR3 protein: CASPASPTYGYTF. The CDR3 nucleotides are TGTGCCAGCCCCGCCAGTCCGACCTATGGCTACACCTTC. Full variable domain (missing parts from reference TRBV2 and TRBJ1-2): EPEVTQTPSHQVTQMGQEVILRCVPISNHLYFYWYRQILGQKVEFLVSFYNNEISEKSEIFDDQFSVERPDGSNFTLKIRSTKLEDSAMYFCASPASPTYGYTFGSGTRLTVV.

The chain employs TRBV7-2 and TRBJ2-3; D is unresolved. Germline lookup yields CDR1 SGHTA and CDR2 FQGNSA. Trimming shortened V by 0 bases and J by 4 bases, and 8 bases separated the two germline ends. There are 14 residues in the CDR3. For the CDR3, the DNA is TGTGCCAGCAGCTTAGCCCTACCACCAGATACGCAGTATTTT. Translating gives CASSLALPPDTQYF.

The V and J genes are TRBV27 and TRBJ2-1; 7 bases fit TRBD2. The CDR3 is 12 amino acids. Germline V gene data show CDR1 as MNHEY and CDR2 as SMNVEV (reference sequence). V dropped 6 bases and J dropped 13; count of bases not matched to a gene: 9. This CDR3 reads CASSTRSGTQFF. CDR3 nucleotides: TGTGCCAGCAGCACCCGCAGCGGGACCCAGTTCTTC.

The rearrangement links TRBV19 to TRBJ2-2, with D unclear. The V and J ends lost 7 bases and 0 bases respectively, with 15 bases between them. Germline lookup yields CDR1 LNHDA and CDR2 SQIVND (reference sequence). The CDR3 sequence is 16 residues long. CDR3: CASTPFPAPNTGELFF. The CDR3 nucleotides read TGTGCCAGTACCCCCTTCCCGGCTCCGAACACCGGGGAGCTGTTTTTT.

The CDR3 nucleotides read TGTGCCCCTCGGGGTGAGGGGGAGCTGTTTTTT. Protein: CAPRGEGELFF. The J gene is TRBJ2-2, the V gene TRBV7-9, with D perhaps matching TRBD2 (5 bases). Germline values: CDR1 SEHNR, CDR2 FQNEAQ (reference sequence). The CDR3 runs to 11 residues. Trimming took 11 bases from V and 8 from J, leaving 12 bases between them.

This chain joins TRBV3-1 (or the pseudogene TRBV3-2) and TRBJ2-7; D is unclear. Germline lookup yields CDR1 LGHDT and CDR2 YNNKEL (reference sequence). This CDR3 region has 14 residues. Trimming removed 1 base from V and 1 base from J, with 8 bases in between. For the CDR3, the DNA is TGTGCCAGCAGCCAAGCCCGATTTTCCTACGAGCAGTACTTC. Amino acid sequence: CASSQARFSYEQYF.

The chain recombines TRBV18 with TRBJ1-3, with no clear D. This CDR3 has 16 residues. The V and J ends lost 1 base and 0 bases respectively, with 10 bases between them. Germline V gives CDR1 KGHSH, CDR2 LQKENI. The CDR3 DNA sequence: TGTGCCAGCTCACCACAGGATTATTACTCTGGAAACACCATATATTTT. It yields the protein CASSPQDYYSGNTIYF.

This chain uses TRBV27 with TRBJ2-7; D not resolved. Deletions cut 2 bases from V and 0 bases from J, with 8 bases between. There are 14 residues in the CDR3. The germline gives CDR1 MNHEY, CDR2 SMNVEV (reference sequence). CDR3 region: CASSLGRTSYEQYF. Written as DNA, the CDR3 is TGTGCCAGCAGTTTAGGACGGACCTCCTACGAGCAGTACTTC.

The V call is TRBV2, the J call TRBJ2-5; 7 nucleotides match TRBD1. The V gene end was trimmed by 7 bases and the J gene end by 7 bases; junction bases not matched to a gene: 15. The CDR3 length is 15 residues. Per germline, CDR1 SNHLY and CDR2 FYNNEI. The CDR3 protein is CASNSGQPRGGTQYF. CDR3 nucleotides: TGTGCCAGCAACTCGGGACAGCCTCGAGGAGGGACCCAGTACTTC. The complete variable domain, with remaining parts taken from reference TRBV2 and TRBJ2-5, reads EPEVTQTPSHQVTQMGQEVILRCVPISNHLYFYWYRQILGQKVEFLVSFYNNEISEKSEIFDDQFSVERPDGSNFTLKIRSTKLEDSAMYFCASNSGQPRGGTQYFGPGTRLLVL.

The rearrangement links TRBV7-2 to TRBJ2-4, with D uncertain. V lost 5 bases, J lost 11 bases, and 16 bases lay in between. CDR1 is SGHTA and CDR2 is FQGNSA in the germline V gene. This CDR3 is built from 13 residues. In DNA form, the CDR3 reads TGTGCCAGCAGCCCCTTAGAGGTAGGAGTTCAGTACTTC. Its translation: CASSPLEVGVQYF.

The chain has TRBV7-3 and TRBJ2-3, with 7 bases identical to TRBD2. The CDR3 runs to 14 residues. V gave up 5 bases and J gave up 2 bases; unmatched junction bases: 4. From germline, CDR1 is SGHTA and CDR2 FQGTGA. The CDR3 DNA reads as TGTGCCAGCAGCCGGACTAGTTTCACAGATACGCAGTATTTT. As protein: CASSRTSFTDTQYF.

V usage is TRBV5-1 and J usage is TRBJ2-1, with a possible D match to TRBD2 (6 bases). Trimming left V 1 base short and J 7 bases short, with 15 bases between. Germline V lookup: CDR1 SGHRS, CDR2 YFSETQ. The CDR3 has 15 amino acids. The CDR3 sequence: CASSLHGVGRNEQFF. CDR3 sequence (DNA): TGCGCCAGCAGCTTGCATGGTGTCGGGAGAAATGAGCAGTTCTTC.

V gene TRBV27 combines with J gene TRBJ1-6; maybe TRBD1 (6 bases). Looked up from germline, CDR1 is MNHEY and CDR2 is SMNVEV (reference sequence). The CDR3 has 16 residues. The V and J ends lost 5 bases and 5 bases respectively, with 16 bases between them. CDR3 sequence reads: CASSPRWGADNSPLHF. The CDR3, as DNA: TGTGCCAGCAGTCCCAGGTGGGGGGCAGATAATTCACCCCTCCACTTT.

The V and J genes are TRBV9 and TRBJ2-2; TRBD2 aligns across 11 bases. CDR1 and CDR2 (germline): SGDLS, YYNGEE. The CDR3 spans 16 residues. With V trimmed by 3 bases and J by 4 bases, 5 bases remained unmatched. The CDR3 nucleotides are TGTGCCAGCAGCGCACTAGCGGGAGTTGGCACCGGGGAGCTGTTTTTT. This translates into CASSALAGVGTGELFF.

The chain combines TRBV30 with TRBJ1-2; D may be TRBD1 (6 bases). V was clipped by 7 bases and J by 5 bases, with 14 bases between them. Germline lookup yields CDR1 GTSNPN and CDR2 SVGIG (reference sequence). The CDR3 is made up of 12 amino acids. CDR3 in amino acids: CASSQGIYGYTF. The DNA of the CDR3 is TGTGCCTCTTCACAGGGAATTTATGGCTACACCTTC.

The chain carries TRBV28 and TRBJ1-5, with D possibly TRBD1 on 5 matching bases. V lost 2 bases and J 3 bases, leaving 8 bases between the germline ends. The germline gives CDR1 MDHEN, CDR2 SYDVKM. The CDR3 loop spans 14 amino acids. CDR3 sequence reads: CASSLTGVNQPQHF. In nucleotides, the CDR3 is TGTGCCAGCAGTTTAACGGGGGTCAATCAGCCCCAGCATTTT.

The chain links TRBV5-5 to TRBJ1-5; no clear D. The CDR3 totals 18 residues. V lost 0 bases and J 0 bases, leaving 16 bases between the germline ends. Per germline, CDR1 SGHKS and CDR2 YYEKEE (reference sequence). The CDR3 nucleotides are TGTGCCAGCAGCTTGGGGCAGGCGACTTTGTATAGCAATCAGCCCCAGCATTTT. This codes for CASSLGQATLYSNQPQHF.

This rearrangement joins TRBV4-3 to TRBJ2-7, with D possibly called TRBD1 or TRBD2 (5 bases each). This CDR3 spans 15 amino acids. Germline CDR1 LGHNA, CDR2 YSLEER. V lost 1 base to trimming and J lost 4 bases, with 14 bases between them. CDR3: CASSQVLGTPYEQYF. The CDR3 DNA reads TGCGCCAGCAGCCAAGTCCTAGGGACGCCTTACGAGCAGTACTTC.

This CDR3 reads CASSSSPSGRADEQYF. The CDR3 DNA follows: TGTGCCAGCAGCTCCTCTCCCAGCGGGAGGGCCGACGAGCAGTACTTC. This chain connects TRBV13 to TRBJ2-7; 10 positions match TRBD2. Germline V gene sequence: CDR1 PRHDT, CDR2 FYEKMQ (reference sequence). V lost 4 bases, J lost 5 bases, and 11 bases stayed unmatched. This CDR3 is built from 16 residues.

The chain joins TRBV5-6 to TRBJ2-3; 7 bases are a match to TRBD2. The CDR3 sequence is 15 residues long. The germline CDR1 and CDR2 sequences are SGHDT and YYEEEE. The V segment lost 4 bases and the J segment 3 bases; nucleotides outside the gene matches: 8. The CDR3 reads CASSPVGGRTDTQYF. CDR3 nucleotide sequence: TGTGCCAGCAGCCCGGTGGGGGGGAGGACAGATACGCAGTATTTT.

This chain joins TRBV28 and TRBJ1-1; D not certain. CDR3 size: 18 residues. Looked up from germline, CDR1 is MDHEN and CDR2 is SYDVKM. V dropped 2 bases and J dropped 0 bases, with 19 bases sitting between them. The CDR3 spells CASSLGPSLFAMNTEAFF. The CDR3 DNA reads TGTGCCAGCAGTTTAGGCCCCTCTTTATTTGCTATGAACACTGAAGCTTTCTTT. Supplemented by reference TRBV28 and TRBJ1-1, the full variable domain reads DVKVTQSSRYLVKRTGEKVFLECVQDMDHENMFWYRQDPGLGLRLIYFSYDVKMKEKGDIPEGYSVSREKKERFSLILESASTNQTSMYLCASSLGPSLFAMNTEAFFGQGTRLTVV.

The CDR3 reads CASSAGVYEQYF. The CDR3 DNA reads as TGTGCCAGCAGTGCCGGAGTATACGAGCAGTACTTC. The chain is built from TRBV6-2 or TRBV6-3 and TRBJ2-7, with D unresolved. CDR3 length: 12 amino acids. CDR1 is MNHEY and CDR2 is SVGEGT in the germline V gene. Trimming stripped 5 bases from V and 4 bases from J, with 9 bases between.

This rearrangement joins TRBV12-3 or TRBV12-4 to TRBJ2-3; D may be TRBD1 (6 bases). V dropped 7 bases and J dropped 4 bases, with 12 bases sitting between them. CDR3 length equals 13 residues. The CDR3 reads CASIPRGSDTQYF. For the CDR3, the DNA is TGTGCCAGCATTCCCAGGGGCTCAGATACGCAGTATTTT.

Here the CDR3 reads CASSYSTAYGYTF. For the CDR3, the DNA is TGTGCCAGCAGTTACTCTACCGCTTATGGCTACACCTTC. J is TRBJ1-2 and V is TRBV6-5; the D is unclear. The V end was cut by 0 bases, the J end by 5 bases, with 7 bases between. CDR3 size: 13 residues. CDR1 and CDR2 (germline): MNHEY, SVGAGI.

This chain joins TRBV5-5 and TRBJ1-2, with D unresolved. The CDR3 loop spans 13 amino acids. The germline gives CDR1 SGHKS, CDR2 YYEKEE (reference sequence). Between the trimmed V and J ends, which lost 3 bases and 3 bases, there was a span of 9 bases. The CDR3 loop is CASSYDGHYGYTF. DNA of the CDR3: TGTGCCAGCAGCTATGACGGACACTATGGCTACACCTTC.

V and J are TRBV27 and TRBJ2-5, with 8 bases lining up with TRBD1. The length of the CDR3 is 14 residues. J gave up 4 bases and V 1 base, and 2 bases lay outside the gene matches. Germline loops: CDR1 MNHEY, CDR2 SMNVEV (reference sequence). CDR3 coding DNA: TGTGCCAGCAGTTTATATACAGGGGGAGAGACCCAGTACTTC. Translating it yields CASSLYTGGETQYF.

This chain uses TRBV7-9 with TRBJ1-5; unclear D gene. The CDR3 is 16 residues long. The V end lost 4 bases, the J end lost 0 bases, and 13 bases lay between the germline ends. In germline, CDR1 is SEHNR, CDR2 FQNEAQ (reference sequence). CDR3 residues: CASSSQGWDSNQPQHF. The CDR3 DNA is TGTGCCAGCAGCTCTCAAGGGTGGGATAGCAATCAGCCCCAGCATTTT.

The sample holds one count of this clone. The chain uses TRBV9 and TRBJ1-5, with 8 positions matching TRBD1. CDR1 SGDLS and CDR2 YYNGEE come from the germline V gene. Trimming cost V 4 bases and J 7 bases; bases outside gene matches: 19. The CDR3 covers 18 residues. In DNA, the CDR3 is TGTGCCAGCAGCTCCAGAAGGATTGGGACAGGAAATAAGCAGCCCCAGCATTTT. Protein product: CASSSRRIGTGNKQPQHF.